This TCR beta chain appears in the sequencing data of a study of T cells in Graves' hyperthyroidism and ophthalmopathy. Study-wide results and limits: Also found in blood were most expanded thyroid clonotypes above 0.001. Through a model of 13 V-J features, ophthalmopathy was separated from stable hyperthyroidism.

CDR1 is DFQATT and CDR2 is SNEGSKA in the germline V gene (reference sequence). This CDR3 has 14 residues. The V and J ends lost 6 bases and 8 bases, in that order; junction bases with no gene match: 9. A few counts support this clonotype. Its antigen is not known. It was RNA transcripts that yielded the amplified TCR beta CDR3 regions. The HTBI primer set drove a first-round RT-PCR of the TCR CDR3. Each CDR3 protein gets one entry after TCRdb re-called the multiplex PCR reads with MiXCR. The top ten clones hold about 34% of a sample with around 690,000 distinct CDR3 sequences, 20% of them seen once. It was roughly 10 ml of fresh peripheral blood that supplied the PBMCs.

The material sequenced was blood. The V call is TRBV20-1, the J call TRBJ2-2; 10 bases agree with TRBD2. This sequence originates from a man aged 25-45 years with Graves' ophthalmopathy. The CDR3 is CSAPSGLAAGELFF. DNA for the CDR3: TGCAGTGCCCCTTCAGGACTAGCGGCGGGGGAGCTGTTTTTT.